This T cell receptor beta chain was sequenced for a study of glioma-infiltrating T cells after dendritic cell vaccination. Time point specified: after dendritic cell vaccination, including at tumor progression/relapse. There are 12 residues in the CDR3. Germline CDR1 SQVTM, CDR2 ANQGSEA. The ends were cut back, 5 bases at V and 5 bases at J, with 10 bases in the middle. The data were produced by immunoSEQ multiplex PCR, yet TCRdb's version contains in-frame clones alone and is incomplete. Of 72,000 or so clones listed, around nine tenths are singletons. This chain joins TRBV29-1 and TRBJ2-1; D perhaps matches TRBD2 (6 bases). The receptor comes from a human donor with glioblastoma. Sequenced material: blood, taken after dendritic cell vaccination. Here the CDR3 reads CSVLAENNEQFF. In DNA, the CDR3 is TGCAGCGTTTTAGCGGAAAACAATGAGCAGTTCTTC.